The 27 T cell receptor beta chains presented below share a single source sample, sequenced in a study of human thymus T cells. Thymus specimens were resections from corrective heart surgery. Using immunoSEQ multiplex PCR, the repertoire was profiled, and TCRdb retains in-frame clones only, with some absent. Here the sample spans some 78,000 clones, around 96% being singletons. Sequenced sample: thymus tissue. The source of these receptors is a boy less than two years old with a congenital heart defect but otherwise immunologically healthy.

The chain joins TRBV6-1 to TRBJ1-5; tentative D call: TRBD1 (5 bases). Germline values: CDR1 MNHNS, CDR2 SASEGT. The CDR3 extends over 19 amino acids. V shed 1 base and J shed 0 bases, with 19 bases lying between them. The DNA for the CDR3 is TGTGCCAGCAGTGAAGATCAGGGCCCAAAACCCTTTAGCAATCAGCCCCAGCATTTT. Encoded protein: CASSEDQGPKPFSNQPQHF.

In DNA form, the CDR3 reads TGTGCCAGCAGCCAAGCCGTGAGACCGTGGGACTCCCGCACAGATACGCAGTATTTT. Translating it yields CASSQAVRPWDSRTDTQYF. The rearrangement joins TRBV4-2 to TRBJ2-3; D may be TRBD2 (6 bases). The germline gives CDR1 LGHNA, CDR2 YNFKEQ. The CDR3 consists of 19 residues. V dropped 1 base and J dropped 1 base, with 21 bases sitting between them.

The J gene is TRBJ2-1, the V gene TRBV10-1; a weak D match, TRBD1 (5 bases). Germline CDR1 WNHNN, CDR2 SYGVQD (reference sequence). CDR3 length: 18 residues. Trimming pared 4 bases from V and 0 bases from J, leaving 19 bases between. The CDR3, as DNA: TGCGCCAGCAGTGGGGCCGTCCTGGGAAGGGGCTCCTACAATGAGCAGTTCTTC. Translated, it gives CASSGAVLGRGSYNEQFF.

This chain connects TRBV2 to TRBJ2-7; D is tentatively TRBD1 or TRBD2 (5 bases each). This CDR3 has 13 amino acids. In germline, CDR1 is SNHLY, CDR2 FYNNEI. Trimming removed 1 base from V and 7 bases from J, with 11 bases in between. The CDR3 reads CASSEGGRGEQYF. The CDR3 nucleotides read TGTGCCAGCAGTGAAGGGGGGAGAGGGGAGCAGTACTTC.

The chain joins TRBV4-1 to TRBJ1-2; D is uncertain. The V end was cut by 7 bases, the J end by 4 bases, with 16 bases between. The CDR3 is 14 amino acids. The germline V gene has CDR1 MGHRA and CDR2 YSYEKL. The CDR3 is CASNIWATGYGYTF. The DNA for the CDR3 is TGCGCCAGCAACATTTGGGCGACCGGCTATGGCTACACCTTC.

The rearrangement joins TRBV27 to TRBJ2-7; TRBD2 is a possible D gene (6 bases). Per the germline V gene, CDR1 is MNHEY and CDR2 is SMNVEV (reference sequence). V lost 5 bases to trimming and J lost 1 base, with 15 bases between them. This CDR3 is 15 amino acids long. The CDR3 region has the DNA TGTGCCAGCAGTCTCGCGGGTAGCGGATCCTACGAGCAGTACTTC. It translates to CASSLAGSGSYEQYF.

V and J are TRBV6-1 and TRBJ1-1; 10 bases align to TRBD1. The germline V gene has CDR1 MNHNS and CDR2 SASEGT. J was trimmed by 5 bases and V by 6 bases; bases with no gene match: 3. The CDR3 length is 13 residues. Here the CDR3 reads CASSLDRGTEAFF. In DNA form, the CDR3 reads TGTGCCAGCAGCCTGGACAGGGGGACTGAAGCTTTCTTT.

J is TRBJ2-3 and V is TRBV4-1; 9 bases fit TRBD1. Trimming cost V 3 bases and J 14 bases; bases outside gene matches: 9. The germline CDR1 and CDR2 sequences are MGHRA and YSYEKL. The CDR3 contains 13 residues. The CDR3 region has the DNA TGCGCCAGCAGCCATAACCGGGACAGGGTCTTGTATTTT. It is translated as CASSHNRDRVLYF.

J is TRBJ2-7 and V is TRBV2; TRBD1 matches 11 bases. V lost 7 bases to trimming and J lost 2 bases; unmatched junction nucleotides: 4. Germline V gene sequence: CDR1 SNHLY, CDR2 FYNNEI. This CDR3 contains 14 residues. CDR3 DNA: TGTGCCAGCATTACGGACAGGGGGCCCTACGAGCAGTACTTC. Translation: CASITDRGPYEQYF.

V is TRBV7-9 and J is TRBJ1-1; TRBD1 agrees at 9 bases. Germline V gene lookup returns CDR1 SEHNR and CDR2 FQNEAQ (reference sequence). V trimming: 4 bases; J trimming: 4 bases; junction bases outside the gene matches: 7. This CDR3 is built from 15 residues. CDR3 DNA sequence: TGTGCCAGCAGCTCAGGGGGACAGGGTTTCACTGAAGCTTTCTTT. Its translation is CASSSGGQGFTEAFF.

V is TRBV28 and J is TRBJ2-5, with 7 bases that match TRBD1. Germline loops: CDR1 MDHEN, CDR2 SYDVKM. CDR3 length: 12 amino acids. V was pared by 6 bases and J by 3 bases, with 1 base of the junction left unmatched. CDR3 in amino acids: CASSDREETQYF. For the CDR3, the DNA is TGTGCCAGCAGCGACAGGGAAGAGACCCAGTACTTC.

This clone was seen only once. The J gene is TRBJ2-1, the V gene TRBV10-1, with D perhaps TRBD2 (6 bases). Germline V gene sequence: CDR1 WNHNN, CDR2 SYGVQD (reference sequence). V was clipped by 10 bases and J by 6 bases, with 19 bases between them. The CDR3 runs 14 residues. The CDR3 reads CATMGAGLGNEQFF. CDR3 nucleotides: TGCGCCACCATGGGAGCGGGCTTGGGCAATGAGCAGTTCTTC.

This chain uses TRBV7-9 with TRBJ2-7; D unclear. The CDR3 runs 12 residues. V was pared by 2 bases and J by 3 bases, with 5 bases between. Germline values: CDR1 SEHNR, CDR2 FQNEAQ (reference sequence). Here the CDR3 reads CASSLFLYEQYF. DNA of the CDR3: TGTGCCAGCAGCTTATTCCTCTACGAGCAGTACTTC.

The rearrangement links TRBV7-6 to TRBJ2-3; 9 bases are a match to TRBD2. The J segment lost 3 bases and the V segment lost 2 bases, leaving 6 bases of the junction unmatched. CDR3 length equals 16 residues. CDR1 and CDR2 (germline): SGHVS, FNYEAQ. This CDR3 is CASSLRLADKTDTQYF. The DNA of the CDR3 is TGTGCCAGCAGCTTAAGACTAGCGGATAAAACAGATACGCAGTATTTT.

Only one count was recorded for this clone. The chain uses TRBV30 and TRBJ2-3; D uncertain. The germline V gene has CDR1 GTSNPN and CDR2 SVGIG (reference sequence). V gave up 0 bases and J gave up 4 bases, with 14 bases separating them. The CDR3 sequence is 15 residues long. This CDR3 reads CAWSVGSGISDTQYF. The CDR3 DNA sequence: TGTGCCTGGAGTGTAGGATCTGGGATTTCAGATACGCAGTATTTT.

V gene TRBV5-5 combines with J gene TRBJ2-5; tentatively, D is TRBD2 (5 bases). V lost 0 bases, J lost 3 bases, and 9 bases lay in between. The germline V gene encodes CDR1 SGHKS and CDR2 YYEKEE (reference sequence). CDR3 length equals 14 residues. The CDR3 region has the DNA TGTGCCAGCAGCTTGGGACCGAGGGAAGAGACCCAGTACTTC. Translating it yields CASSLGPREETQYF.

This clone was seen once. This chain links TRBV19 with TRBJ2-5, with 7 bases that match TRBD2. V shed 3 bases and J 1 base; nucleotides not matched to a gene: 11. Germline-derived CDR1 and CDR2 are LNHDA and SQIVND (reference sequence). This CDR3 has 17 amino acids. In nucleotides, the CDR3 is TGTGCCAGTAGTATCTCCCCCGTGCTAGCGGCCCAAGAGACCCAGTACTTC. It is translated as CASSISPVLAAQETQYF.

The chain joins TRBV11-2 to TRBJ2-5, with a possible D match to TRBD2 (6 bases). V lost 1 base, J lost 1 base, and 16 bases lay in between. The germline gives CDR1 SGHAT, CDR2 FQNNGV. There are 17 residues in the CDR3. In DNA form, the CDR3 reads TGTGCCAGCAGCTTAGGGGGGGTCCGCCTGTCCCAAGAGACCCAGTACTTC. Encoded protein: CASSLGGVRLSQETQYF.

The rearrangement joins TRBV18 to TRBJ2-5; D is ambiguous. Germline CDR1 and CDR2: KGHSH and LQKENI. The CDR3 totals 11 residues. The ends were cut back, 4 bases at V and 4 bases at J, with 4 bases in the middle. The chain's CDR3 is CASSLRETQYF. CDR3 coding DNA: TGTGCCAGCTCACTCCGAGAGACCCAGTACTTC.

The J gene is TRBJ2-7, the V gene TRBV9, with D maybe TRBD1 (6 bases). This CDR3 comprises 15 residues. Trimming pared 0 bases from V and 2 bases from J, leaving 12 bases between. Germline V CDR1 and CDR2: SGDLS, YYNGEE. DNA of the CDR3: TGTGCCAGCAGCGTAGCTACGTCAGGGGCCTACGAGCAGTACTTC. This codes for CASSVATSGAYEQYF.

This clone was seen only once. This sequence joins TRBV11-3 and TRBJ2-1, with D tentatively TRBD1 (6 bases). V gave up 5 bases and J gave up 5 bases, with 13 bases separating them. The germline V gene encodes CDR1 SGHNT and CDR2 YENEEA. This CDR3 comprises 14 residues. The CDR3: CASSPQGLNNEQFF. CDR3 DNA sequence: TGTGCCAGCAGCCCCCAGGGGCTAAACAATGAGCAGTTCTTC. Together with reference TRBV11-3 and TRBJ2-1, the CDR3 gives the full variable domain: EAGVVQSPRYKIIEKKQPVAFWCNPISGHNTLYWYLQNLGQGPELLIRYENEEAVDDSQLPKDRFSAERLKGVDSTLKIQPAELGDSAVYLCASSPQGLNNEQFFGPGTRLTVL.

V and J are TRBV5-1 and TRBJ1-1; TRBD1 is a possible D gene (5 bases). In germline, CDR1 is SGHRS, CDR2 YFSETQ. This CDR3 spans 19 amino acids. Trimming pared 4 bases from V and 1 base from J, leaving 26 bases between. In nucleotides, the CDR3 is TGCGCCAGCAGCCGGCAACGCTTTTGGGGGGATGACGGGAACACTGAAGCTTTCTTT. Protein sequence: CASSRQRFWGDDGNTEAFF. Supplemented by reference TRBV5-1 and TRBJ1-1, the full variable domain reads KAGVTQTPRYLIKTRGQQVTLSCSPISGHRSVSWYQQTPGQGLQFLFEYFSETQRNKGNFPGRFSGRQFSNSRSEMNVSTLELGDSALYLCASSRQRFWGDDGNTEAFFGQGTRLTVV.

J is TRBJ2-6 and V is TRBV4-1; TRBD1 matches 11 bases. V dropped 4 bases and J dropped 4; count of bases not matched to a gene: 12. CDR3 size: 19 residues. The V gene's germline CDR1 is MGHRA and CDR2 YSYEKL. The CDR3 reads CASSPSAGQGVTGANVLTF. CDR3 DNA: TGCGCCAGCAGCCCGTCAGCGGGACAGGGGGTGACCGGGGCCAACGTCCTGACTTTC.

The chain links TRBV7-6 to TRBJ2-2; perhaps TRBD2 as D (7 bases). The CDR3 contains 19 residues. Deletions cut 0 bases from V and 1 base from J, with 18 bases between. Germline assignment: CDR1 SGHVS and CDR2 FNYEAQ. CDR3 nucleotides: TGTGCCAGCAGCTTAGCCGCGGGGGCTACCCAATTGAACACCGGGGAGCTGTTTTTT. The encoded protein is CASSLAAGATQLNTGELFF.

In this sample, this clone turned up once. The chain joins TRBV18 to TRBJ2-7, with 9 bases identical to TRBD2. The V gene's germline CDR1 is KGHSH and CDR2 LQKENI. The length of the CDR3 is 15 residues. Trimming took 4 bases from V and 5 from J; bases not matched to a gene: 9. CDR3 sequence reads: CASSLIKRGANEQYF. The CDR3 DNA reads as TGTGCCAGCTCACTCATAAAGCGGGGGGCTAACGAGCAGTACTTC.

J is TRBJ2-3 and V is TRBV4-1; 7 bases agree with TRBD2. Losses at the gene ends were 0 bases for V and 0 bases for J; bases not matched to a gene: 6. There are 17 residues in the CDR3. Germline V gives CDR1 MGHRA, CDR2 YSYEKL. CDR3: CASSQDRKRGSTDTQYF. DNA for the CDR3: TGCGCCAGCAGCCAAGATCGGAAGCGGGGAAGCACAGATACGCAGTATTTT.

The rearrangement uses TRBV7-2 and TRBJ2-7; weak D call: TRBD1 (7 bases). V was pared by 1 base and J by 5 bases, with 18 bases between. Germline assignment: CDR1 SGHTA and CDR2 FQGNSA. This CDR3 region has 16 residues. The CDR3 spells CASSLVRGAQGHEQYF. CDR3 nucleotides: TGTGCCAGCAGCTTAGTGAGGGGGGCACAGGGGCACGAGCAGTACTTC.